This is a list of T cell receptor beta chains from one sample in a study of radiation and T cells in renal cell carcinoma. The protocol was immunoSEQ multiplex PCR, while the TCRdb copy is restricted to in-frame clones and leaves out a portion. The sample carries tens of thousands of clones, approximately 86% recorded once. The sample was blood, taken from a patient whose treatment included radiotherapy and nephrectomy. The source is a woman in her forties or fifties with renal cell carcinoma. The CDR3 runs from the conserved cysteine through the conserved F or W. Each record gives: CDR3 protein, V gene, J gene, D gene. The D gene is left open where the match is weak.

CDR3aa: CASSYDSLNSYEQYF
v_gene: TRBV10-3
j_gene: TRBJ2-7
d_gene: .

CDR3aa: CASRTTGTSYEQYF
v_gene: TRBV5-1
j_gene: TRBJ2-7
d_gene: .

CDR3aa: CASSYDSNSPLHF
v_gene: TRBV6-5
j_gene: TRBJ1-6
d_gene: .

CDR3aa: CASSAEGTGGNTIYF
v_gene: TRBV9
j_gene: TRBJ1-3
d_gene: TRBD1

CDR3aa: CAWSGTYEQYF
v_gene: TRBV30
j_gene: TRBJ2-7
d_gene: .

CDR3aa: CASSPRTGGEAFF
v_gene: TRBV11-3
j_gene: TRBJ1-1
d_gene: TRBD1

CDR3aa: CASSPRSPSEKLFF
v_gene: TRBV14
j_gene: TRBJ1-4
d_gene: .

CDR3aa: CASQRGQADGNTIYF
v_gene: TRBV6-1
j_gene: TRBJ1-3
d_gene: TRBD1

CDR3aa: CASSATGGGYEQYF
v_gene: TRBV19
j_gene: TRBJ2-7
d_gene: TRBD1

CDR3aa: CASLSSGDTTYEQYF
v_gene: TRBV28
j_gene: TRBJ2-7
d_gene: .

CDR3aa: CASSQVRLMNTEAFF
v_gene: TRBV4-1
j_gene: TRBJ1-1
d_gene: .

CDR3aa: CASSNRQGSAGLPQHF
v_gene: TRBV18
j_gene: TRBJ1-5
d_gene: .

CDR3aa: CASSLVSSPRDEQFF
v_gene: TRBV13
j_gene: TRBJ2-1
d_gene: .

CDR3aa: CASSVAGPTGGEQYF
v_gene: TRBV9
j_gene: TRBJ2-7
d_gene: TRBD1

CDR3aa: CASSLSSGRVGYEQYF
v_gene: TRBV11-2
j_gene: TRBJ2-7
d_gene: TRBD2

CDR3aa: CASSVRDTEAFF
v_gene: TRBV9
j_gene: TRBJ1-1
d_gene: .

CDR3aa: CATSRDVGSYEQYF
v_gene: TRBV15
j_gene: TRBJ2-7
d_gene: .

CDR3aa: CASSPRTASGNTIYF
v_gene: TRBV13
j_gene: TRBJ1-3
d_gene: .

CDR3aa: CASSNDAWSESYNEQFF
v_gene: TRBV7-9
j_gene: TRBJ2-1
d_gene: .

CDR3aa: CASSQDARFNQPQHF
v_gene: TRBV4-1
j_gene: TRBJ1-5
d_gene: .

CDR3aa: CASSEGGGGYTF
v_gene: TRBV25-1
j_gene: TRBJ1-2
d_gene: .

CDR3aa: CASSLSPSASGANVLTF
v_gene: TRBV5-5
j_gene: TRBJ2-6
d_gene: .

CDR3aa: CASSYGTSLAKNIQYF
v_gene: TRBV7-2
j_gene: TRBJ2-4
d_gene: .

CDR3aa: CASSFGQIVNEQFF
v_gene: TRBV5-6
j_gene: TRBJ2-1
d_gene: .

CDR3aa: CAISEPGTSGTYEQYF
v_gene: TRBV10-3
j_gene: TRBJ2-7
d_gene: TRBD2

CDR3aa: CASRWTGDYEQYF
v_gene: TRBV6-1
j_gene: TRBJ2-7
d_gene: TRBD1

CDR3aa: CASSFQGGDTGELFF
v_gene: TRBV11-3
j_gene: TRBJ2-2
d_gene: .

CDR3aa: CSVAVAGGPGDEQFF
v_gene: TRBV29-1
j_gene: TRBJ2-1
d_gene: TRBD2